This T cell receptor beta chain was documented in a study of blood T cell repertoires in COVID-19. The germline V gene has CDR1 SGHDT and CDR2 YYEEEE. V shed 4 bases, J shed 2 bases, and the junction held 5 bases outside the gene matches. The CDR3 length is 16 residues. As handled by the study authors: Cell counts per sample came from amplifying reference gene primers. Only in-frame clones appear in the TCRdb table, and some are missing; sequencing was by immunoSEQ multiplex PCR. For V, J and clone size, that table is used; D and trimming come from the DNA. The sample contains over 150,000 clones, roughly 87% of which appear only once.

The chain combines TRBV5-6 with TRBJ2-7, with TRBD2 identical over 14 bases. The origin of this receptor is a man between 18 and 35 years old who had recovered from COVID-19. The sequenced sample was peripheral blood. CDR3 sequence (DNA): TGTGCCAGCAGCCCCCGGACTAGCGGGAGGACCTACGAGCAGTACTTC. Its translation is CASSPRTSGRTYEQYF. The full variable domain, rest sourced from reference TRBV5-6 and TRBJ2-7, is DAGVTQSPTHLIKTRGQQVTLRCSPKSGHDTVSWYQQALGQGPQFIFQYYEEEERQRGNFPDRFSGHQFPNYSSELNVNALLLGDSALYLCASSPRTSGRTYEQYFGPGTRLTVT.